One sample yielded the 14 T cell receptor beta chains listed below, sequenced in a study of prognosis after radiotherapy for stage I lung cancer. Template was genomic DNA; TCR beta CDR3 amplified in two multiplex PCR rounds. The first round of PCR was done with primers that matched each TRBV and TRBJ gene. TCRdb redid the calling of the multiplex PCR reads with MiXCR, one entry per CDR3 protein. The sample includes over 10,000 distinct CDR3 sequences, around 50% of them seen just once. The sequencing here drew on PBMCs, taken before or after stereotactic body radiation therapy (not recorded which). All receptors derive from a donor at least 50 years old with non-small cell lung cancer.

The chain combines TRBV18 with TRBJ1-3; TRBD1 matches at 8 bases. V lost 3 bases and J lost 3; bases outside the gene matches: 1. CDR1 and CDR2 (germline): KGHSH, LQKENI. This CDR3 comprises 14 residues. The CDR3 reads CASSPDRDGNTIYF. For the CDR3, the DNA is TGTGCCAGCTCACCGGACAGGGATGGAAACACCATATATTTT.

This clonotype was seen a handful of times. It differs at one base from a far larger clone, so likely a read error. The chain is built from TRBV7-3 and TRBJ2-5; D is possibly TRBD2 (5 bases). Judging by the DNA end, TRBJ2-1 fits better; the J call may be wrong. CDR1 and CDR2 (germline): SGHTA, FQGTGA. CDR3 size: 15 residues. CDR3 nucleotides: TGTGCCAGCAGCCCCGGGGTGGATTCCTACAATGGGCAGTTCTTC. Its protein is CASSPGVDSYNGQFF.

This clonotype appeared once. The germline gene is not matched at one end of the junction; a read error may be the cause. The chain carries TRBV6-1 and TRBJ2-3; D is perhaps TRBD2 (7 bases). In germline, CDR1 is MNHNS, CDR2 SASEGT. CDR3 length: 15 residues. The CDR3 coding sequence is TGTGCCAGCAGTGTTGGTGGGGGAGGGACACATACACAGTATTTT. Its translation is CASSVGGGGTHTQYF.

By sample share, this clonotype is medium-sized. This chain links TRBV7-2 with TRBJ2-5, with D perhaps matching TRBD1 (6 bases). The germline V gene encodes CDR1 SGHTA and CDR2 FQGNSA. Trimming removed 1 base at V and 1 base at J, with 13 bases between. This CDR3 comprises 16 residues. Written as DNA, the CDR3 is TGTGCCAGCAGCTTAGAGGGCTGGACAGCCCAAGAGACCCAGTACTTC. Its translation is CASSLEGWTAQETQYF.

This clonotype has more than one count but fewer than ten. The chain links TRBV20-1 to TRBJ2-5; D is ambiguous. CDR1 DFQATT and CDR2 SNEGSKA come from the germline V gene (reference sequence). CDR3 length: 15 amino acids. Trimming left V 1 base short and J 5 bases short, with 17 bases between. The CDR3 region is CSARALTHPRETQYF. CDR3 DNA: TGCAGTGCTAGAGCCTTGACTCACCCTAGGGAGACCCAGTACTTC.

This clonotype was found a few times. The rearrangement uses TRBV20-1 and TRBJ2-2, with 9 positions matching TRBD2. Germline CDR1 reads DFQATT; CDR2 reads SNEGSKA (reference sequence). J gave up 5 bases and V 5 bases, and 18 bases lay outside the gene matches. The CDR3 consists of 18 residues. The CDR3 sequence is CSAPLNPAAGGRTGELFF. The CDR3, as DNA: TGCAGTGCTCCACTTAACCCAGCAGCGGGAGGAAGGACCGGGGAGCTGTTTTTT.

The J gene is TRBJ2-1, the V gene TRBV6-2 or TRBV6-3; TRBD2 aligns across 15 bases. V gave up 4 bases and J gave up 1 base; unmatched junction bases: 5. The CDR3 spans 18 residues. Germline-derived CDR1 and CDR2 are MNHEY and SVGEGT. This CDR3 is CASSFRGTSGRSYNEQFF. Written as DNA, the CDR3 is TGTGCCAGCAGTTTTCGCGGGACTAGCGGGAGGTCCTACAATGAGCAGTTCTTC.

In its sample, this clonotype was seen many times. The chain couples TRBV11-2 to TRBJ2-5; weak D call: TRBD1 (6 bases). Trimming cost V 1 base and J 6 bases, with 9 bases left between them. The CDR3 contains 13 residues. Germline lookup yields CDR1 SGHAT and CDR2 FQNNGV. The CDR3 nucleotides read TGTGCCAGCAGCTTAGTACAGGGACAGACCCAGTACTTC. It translates to CASSLVQGQTQYF.

This clonotype has more than one count but fewer than ten. This chain connects TRBV3-1 to TRBJ2-7; 14 positions agree with TRBD2. With V trimmed by 4 bases and J by 5 bases, 4 bases remained unmatched. The germline gives CDR1 LGHDT, CDR2 YNNKEL (reference sequence). This CDR3 spans 15 amino acids. CDR3 protein: CASSPSGLAGDEQYF. CDR3 sequence (DNA): TGTGCCAGCAGCCCCTCGGGACTAGCGGGAGACGAGCAGTACTTC.

Regarding this clonotype: Compared with germline, one end of the junction differs, possibly owing to a read error. This sequence joins TRBV6-4 and TRBJ1-2, with D possibly being TRBD1 (6 bases). CDR1 is MRHNA, CDR2 SNTAGT, per germline. The CDR3 sequence is 15 residues long. In DNA form, the CDR3 reads TGTGTCAGCAGTGATCGGACAGTGAAAGAGGCTGGCTACACCTTC. It codes for CVSSDRTVKEAGYTF.

In its sample, this clonotype was seen many times. This chain uses TRBV9 with TRBJ1-4; perhaps TRBD1 as D (6 bases). Germline V gene sequence: CDR1 SGDLS, CDR2 YYNGEE. This CDR3 comprises 15 residues. V shed 0 bases and J shed 3 bases, with 9 bases lying between them. The CDR3 nucleotides are TGTGCCAGCAGCGTAGGAGGGGGGGCTAATGAAAAACTGTTTTTT. The encoded protein is CASSVGGGANEKLFF.

This clonotype is medium-sized. This rearrangement joins TRBV2 to TRBJ2-1; tentatively, D is TRBD1 (6 bases). In germline, CDR1 is SNHLY, CDR2 FYNNEI. CDR3 length: 14 amino acids. V lost 6 bases to trimming and J lost 8 bases, with 17 bases between them. In nucleotides, the CDR3 is TGTGCCAGCAGGTCGGGACACTCATCCTATGAGCAGTTCTTC. It yields the protein CASRSGHSSYEQFF.

The chain is built from TRBV6-1 and TRBJ1-5; D call uncertain. This CDR3 region has 17 residues. With 0 bases removed from V and 5 bases from J, the gap between germline ends came to 17 bases. Germline CDR1 reads MNHNS; CDR2 reads SASEGT. This CDR3 is CASSEAGWGGLDQPQHF. The CDR3 nucleotides read TGTGCCAGCAGTGAAGCGGGCTGGGGAGGGTTGGATCAGCCCCAGCATTTT.

For the CDR3, the DNA is TGTGCCAGCAGCGTAGGGCAAACCTTCCAAGAGACCCAGTACTTC. Translated, it gives CASSVGQTFQETQYF. The gene calls are TRBV9 and TRBJ2-5; no definite D call. There are 15 residues in the CDR3. Germline values: CDR1 SGDLS, CDR2 YYNGEE. Trimming removed 0 bases from V and 1 base from J, with 10 bases in between.